This T cell receptor beta chain is from a study of blood T cell repertoires in COVID-19. As for the study in general: Samples of COVID-19 (acute and convalescent) were obtained from the United States, Italy and Spain. From T cells, B-cell-depleted T cells, or PBMCs came the material, which was cDNA or gDNA.

With 6 bases clipped from V and 2 bases from J, the junction kept 7 bases outside the gene matches. This CDR3 has 16 amino acids. Germline V gives CDR1 WNHNN, CDR2 SYGVQD (reference sequence). Per the original methods: Estimated nucleated cell counts came from reference gene primer amplification. Sequencing used immunoSEQ multiplex PCR; TCRdb keeps in-frame clones, though not all of them. The DNA was the basis for D and trimming; V, J and clone size are from that table. The table lists about 100,000 clones, 91% of them singletons. The sample taken for sequencing was peripheral blood. The chain joins TRBV10-1 to TRBJ1-5; TRBD1 agrees at 10 bases. The receptor was isolated from a man aged 50 to 59 with acute or convalescent COVID-19. The CDR3: CASSPGTGAGNQPQHF. Written as DNA, the CDR3 is TGCGCCAGCAGCCCCGGGACAGGGGCCGGCAATCAGCCCCAGCATTTT.